This entry features one TCR beta chain sequence. What this receptor recognizes is not known. No clone much larger than this one lies a single base away; base qualities are absent. Two rounds of multiplex PCR on genomic DNA were used to amplify the TCR beta CDR3 region. In the first round of PCR, primers specific to each TRBV and TRBJ gene were used, and the primer sequences are filed in Chinese patent CN105087789A. Universal primers were used in the second round of PCR. The Roche High Pure PCR Template Preparation Kit was used to extract genomic DNA from the frozen PBMCs. Paired-end sequencing with 151 bp reads was performed on the libraries using an Illumina HiSeq 3000. The paper's processing steps were these. CutAdapt was used to discard raw reads that did not contain the multiplex PCR primer sequences. High-quality paired reads were merged into contigs with PEAR. TRB V, D and J gene segments were assigned to each contig with MiXCR by alignment to reference sequences. To remove sequencing errors, CDR3 sequences were clustered according to base quality and sequence similarity. Shannon entropy normalized by the natural log of productive TCR sequence number was used as the measure of diversity. One minus Shannon entropy divided by the natural log of the number of unique clonotypes was used as the definition of clonality. Progression-free survival cut-offs for repertoire metrics were chosen using the Youden index of ROC curves, with analyses run in R 3.5.3. TCRdb reprocessed the public reads (quality trimming at Q25 with fastp, clone calling with MiXCR) and kept in-frame beta chains. Entries that share a CDR3 protein sequence are merged under the most common genes and DNA. TCRdb assigned the V and J calls; the authors' analysis was not used. In all, the sample holds 20,000 to 30,000 distinct CDR3 sequences, and about 40% of those were seen once. 20% to 25% of the sample is held by the ten biggest clonotypes.

The sample originates from a study of prognosis after radiotherapy for stage I lung cancer (dated by TCRdb to the early 2020s). Some background on the complete study: About 20 stage I NSCLC patients were enrolled in Nanjing, China, between early 2018 and 2019. Some 15 patients had newly diagnosed primary stage I lung tumors, and about 5 had oligometastatic NSCLC after surgical resection of the primary tumor. All patients were considered medically inoperable, owing to comorbidities in about 13 and refusal of surgery in over five. Ages in the cohort of about a dozen men and a handful of women ranged from about 50 to 85 years, with a median of 74. About a dozen patients had adenocarcinoma and several had squamous cell carcinoma as the tumor histology. Using image-guided IMRT or VMAT, SBRT was delivered in 3 to 5 fractions at a biologically effective dose of at least 100 Gy. In every patient, SBRT was given without any concurrent therapy. About 20% of the 19 patients developed distant metastases after SBRT, at a median of roughly 7 months; the other 15 showed no significant progression. This study profiled peripheral blood TCR beta repertoires from stage I NSCLC patients before and after stereotactic body radiotherapy and linked the repertoires to distant failure. The study sequenced approximately 40 blood samples from roughly 19 patients, one before and one after SBRT per patient. General conclusions and limits of the study: Post-SBRT Shannon entropy and its change from baseline were lower in patients who developed distant metastases; baseline Shannon entropy was not associated with metastases. TRBV and TRBJ usage frequencies reportedly differed by metastasis status, in two V genes at baseline and in fewer than 10 V and two J genes after SBRT. No determination of tumor specificity was made for expanded TCR clones. None of the reported P values were adjusted for multiple comparisons. A decrease in unique TCR clone counts was observed after SBRT (median 10,088 before versus around 6,900 after; Wilcoxon paired P=0.011). The study was limited by its small cohort and short follow-up, and the findings require independent validation.

Based on the germline V gene, the CDR1 and CDR2 sequences are SGHRS and YFSETQ. Trimming costs V 4 bases and J 7 bases, and their ends lie 14 bases apart. The CDR3 runs 14 residues from the cysteine to the phenylalanine. Here the CDR3 DNA is all that survives: 42 bases in frame from base 1. All patients had node-negative disease on CT and PET/CT, and none had a history of other malignancies or had previously received chemotherapy or radiotherapy. At each of the two time points, roughly 6.5 milliliters of peripheral venous blood were collected into EDTA tubes. Ficoll-Paque Plus density-gradient centrifugation was used to isolate PBMCs. Immediately after collection, samples were stored at -80 degrees C until analysis.

This sequence was found in a donor over 45 with non-small cell lung cancer. The specimen comprised PBMCs, sampled before or after stereotactic body radiation therapy (not recorded which). The sequence links TRBV5-1 to TRBJ2-2; TRBD1 is a weak D gene call, 6 bases matching. The CDR3 region reads CASSNPQGSGELFF. The bases read TGCGCCAGCAGCAATCCCCAGGGGAGCGGGGAGCTGTTTTTT.